These 28 T cell receptor beta chains came from one sample sequenced in a study of blood T cell repertoires in COVID-19. Repertoires were generated with immunoSEQ multiplex PCR, while TCRdb's copy carries only in-frame clones and drops some. The sample carries approximately 160,000 clones, around four fifths recorded once. Sample: peripheral blood. All receptors come from a man in his 70s with acute or convalescent COVID-19.

This chain joins TRBV15 and TRBJ2-5; D possibly corresponds to TRBD1 (6 bases). In germline, CDR1 is LNHNV, CDR2 YYDKDF (reference sequence). Trimming left V 0 bases short and J 5 bases short, with 13 bases between. The CDR3 has 15 amino acids. CDR3 coding DNA: TGTGCCACCAGCAGAGATATGGGCCAGGGGGAGACCCAGTACTTC. Its protein is CATSRDMGQGETQYF.

This rearrangement joins TRBV9 to TRBJ2-3; no clear D. CDR3 size: 15 residues. From germline, CDR1 is SGDLS and CDR2 YYNGEE. The V gene lost 0 bases and the J gene lost 0 bases, with 8 bases spanning the gap. CDR3 region: CASSVGHPSTDTQYF. CDR3 DNA: TGTGCCAGCAGCGTAGGACACCCGAGCACAGATACGCAGTATTTT. Full variable domain (rest looked up from reference TRBV9 and TRBJ2-3): DSGVTQTPKHLITATGQRVTLRCSPRSGDLSVYWYQQSLDQGLQFLIQYYNGEERAKGNILERFSAQQFPDLHSELNLSSLELGDSALYFCASSVGHPSTDTQYFGPGTRLTVL.

J is TRBJ1-1 and V is TRBV5-4; TRBD1 matches at 10 bases. The V segment lost 2 bases and the J segment 6 bases; nucleotides outside the gene matches: 4. CDR3 length: 14 amino acids. Germline V gives CDR1 SGHNT, CDR2 YYREEE (reference sequence). In DNA form, the CDR3 reads TGTGCCAGCAGCTTCCCCGGACAGGGGGCTGAAGCTTTCTTT. Its protein is CASSFPGQGAEAFF. The complete variable domain, with remaining parts taken from reference TRBV5-4 and TRBJ1-1, reads ETGVTQSPTHLIKTRGQQVTLRCSSQSGHNTVSWYQQALGQGPQFIFQYYREEENGRGNFPPRFSGLQFPNYSSELNVNALELDDSALYLCASSFPGQGAEAFFGQGTRLTVV.

There are many counts of this clone. The V and J genes are TRBV28 and TRBJ1-6, with a possible D match to TRBD1 (6 bases). The V end lost 6 bases, the J end lost 7 bases, and 19 bases lay between the germline ends. CDR3 size: 16 residues. The V gene's germline CDR1 is MDHEN and CDR2 SYDVKM. CDR3 region: CASSDDLGGRNSPLHF. The CDR3 coding sequence is TGTGCCAGCAGCGACGATCTAGGGGGTAGGAATTCACCCCTCCACTTT.

The rearrangement joins TRBV11-2 to TRBJ2-1; TRBD1 aligns across 9 bases. CDR3 length: 15 residues. CDR1 is SGHAT, CDR2 FQNNGV, per germline. Trimming cost V 8 bases and J 0 bases; bases outside gene matches: 5. Here the CDR3 reads CASATGGSSYNEQFF. Here the CDR3 DNA reads TGTGCCAGCGCAACAGGGGGCTCCTCCTACAATGAGCAGTTCTTC.

The chain is built from TRBV5-1 and TRBJ1-1, with 7 bases fitting TRBD1. The CDR3 consists of 17 residues. Germline V gene data show CDR1 as SGHRS and CDR2 as YFSETQ. V shed 3 bases, J shed 1 base, and the junction held 12 bases outside the gene matches. Written as DNA, the CDR3 is TGCGCCAGCAGCTCACTCCCAGGGGGGATTTCGAACACTGAAGCTTTCTTT. Residues: CASSSLPGGISNTEAFF.

The chain combines TRBV27 with TRBJ1-1, with 8 bases lining up with TRBD1. The germline V gene encodes CDR1 MNHEY and CDR2 SMNVEV (reference sequence). V lost 5 bases and J lost 1; bases outside the gene matches: 3. The CDR3 is made up of 14 amino acids. The CDR3 sequence is CASSPDRGNTEAFF. For the CDR3, the DNA is TGTGCCAGCAGTCCAGACAGGGGGAACACTGAAGCTTTCTTT.

This clone was picked up one time. The chain links TRBV24-1 to TRBJ1-2; the D gene is possibly TRBD1 (5 bases). This CDR3 region has 13 residues. The V and J ends lost 4 bases and 5 bases respectively, with 10 bases between them. The germline V gene has CDR1 KGHDR and CDR2 SFDVKD. The CDR3 DNA reads TGTGCCACCAGTGAGCAGCAGGGTTATGGCTACACCTTC. Translated: CATSEQQGYGYTF.

V usage is TRBV11-2 and J usage is TRBJ2-3; a weak D match, TRBD2 (7 bases). The CDR3 runs 15 residues. Germline loops: CDR1 SGHAT, CDR2 FQNNGV. The V end was cut by 1 base, the J end by 4 bases, with 12 bases between. CDR3: CASSLVGGGADTQYF. The CDR3 DNA sequence: TGTGCCAGCAGCTTAGTGGGAGGGGGGGCAGATACGCAGTATTTT.

This rearrangement joins TRBV5-1 to TRBJ2-7; 7 positions match TRBD1. The germline V gene has CDR1 SGHRS and CDR2 YFSETQ. This CDR3 comprises 15 residues. V lost 4 bases to trimming and J lost 2 bases; unmatched junction nucleotides: 9. CDR3 bases: TGCGCCAGCAGCGGATCACCGGGACAGACCTACGAGCAGTACTTC. Residues: CASSGSPGQTYEQYF.

The chain recombines TRBV11-3 with TRBJ1-2, with D uncertain. Trimming pared 1 base from V and 8 bases from J, leaving 14 bases between. The length of the CDR3 is 14 residues. The germline CDR1 and CDR2 sequences are SGHNT and YENEEA. The CDR3 region is CASSLGRNSGGYTF. The CDR3 DNA is TGTGCCAGCAGCTTAGGGAGAAACTCTGGGGGCTACACCTTC. The complete variable domain, with remaining parts taken from reference TRBV11-3 and TRBJ1-2, reads EAGVVQSPRYKIIEKKQPVAFWCNPISGHNTLYWYLQNLGQGPELLIRYENEEAVDDSQLPKDRFSAERLKGVDSTLKIQPAELGDSAVYLCASSLGRNSGGYTFGSGTRLTVV.

The chain couples TRBV5-4 to TRBJ1-6; TRBD1 might be the D (6 bases). CDR3 length: 15 residues. Germline values: CDR1 SGHNT, CDR2 YYREEE (reference sequence). V was pared by 1 base and J by 6 bases, with 11 bases between. The CDR3 nucleotides read TGTGCCAGCAGCTTGCAACAGGGAAGTAATTCACCCCTCCACTTT. Translated, it gives CASSLQQGSNSPLHF.

The chain carries TRBV24-1 and TRBJ2-3; a weak D match, TRBD1 (6 bases). The germline CDR1 and CDR2 sequences are KGHDR and SFDVKD. This CDR3 is 13 amino acids long. The V and J ends lost 9 bases and 2 bases respectively, with 11 bases between them. The CDR3 protein is CATHDRITDTQYF. The CDR3 DNA reads as TGTGCCACCCACGACAGGATCACAGATACGCAGTATTTT.

This clone has just a few counts. J is TRBJ2-3 and V is TRBV5-1; no firm D call. V was trimmed by 1 base and J by 6 bases, leaving 15 bases between them. The germline V gene encodes CDR1 SGHRS and CDR2 YFSETQ. This CDR3 is built from 15 residues. The CDR3 sequence: CASSLPQDTHDTQYF. CDR3 nucleotides: TGCGCCAGCAGCTTGCCTCAGGATACCCACGATACGCAGTATTTT.

The rearrangement uses TRBV2 and TRBJ1-6; 7 nucleotides match TRBD1. Germline-derived CDR1 and CDR2 are SNHLY and FYNNEI. The CDR3 is 17 amino acids. Trimming took 4 bases from V and 10 from J; bases not matched to a gene: 16. For the CDR3, the DNA is TGTGCCAGCAGTGTCTCACCTGGGGACAGTACGAACTCACCCCTCCACTTT. Translated, it gives CASSVSPGDSTNSPLHF.

Only a few counts were recorded for this clone. The chain recombines TRBV19 with TRBJ1-2; 8 positions match TRBD1. The CDR3 runs to 17 residues. Germline CDR1 is LNHDA and CDR2 is SQIVND (reference sequence). The J segment lost 7 bases and the V segment lost 3 bases, leaving 16 bases of the junction unmatched. The CDR3 bases are TGTGCCAGTAGTATCTCCCACGGACAGGGATCGAGAGGTGGCTACACCTTC. Translation gives CASSISHGQGSRGGYTF.

The chain links TRBV7-9 to TRBJ1-1; 8 bases are a match to TRBD1. The CDR3 consists of 13 residues. The V and J ends lost 6 bases and 0 bases, in that order; junction bases with no gene match: 0. Germline V gene lookup returns CDR1 SEHNR and CDR2 FQNEAQ (reference sequence). The CDR3: CASRGQVNTEAFF. The CDR3, as DNA: TGTGCCAGCAGGGGACAGGTGAACACTGAAGCTTTCTTT.

The chain carries TRBV6-5 and TRBJ1-5; no definite D call. Trimming left V 6 bases short and J 3 bases short, with 15 bases between. Germline V gives CDR1 MNHEY, CDR2 SVGAGI. The CDR3 sequence is 15 residues long. CDR3 amino acids: CASRQAPASNQPQHF. CDR3 in DNA: TGTGCCAGCAGGCAGGCTCCGGCTTCCAATCAGCCCCAGCATTTT.

The gene calls are TRBV2 and TRBJ2-7; tentatively, D is TRBD2 (6 bases). V was clipped by 4 bases and J by 0 bases, with 10 bases between them. This CDR3 comprises 14 residues. Looked up from germline, CDR1 is SNHLY and CDR2 is FYNNEI. For the CDR3, the DNA is TGTGCCAGCAGTGGACGGGGGAGCTCCTACGAGCAGTACTTC. This codes for CASSGRGSSYEQYF.

The J gene is TRBJ2-3, the V gene TRBV10-3, with 13 bases lining up with TRBD2. Germline CDR1 and CDR2: ENHRY and SYGVKD. The CDR3 contains 14 residues. V shed 5 bases, J shed 6 bases, and the junction held 2 bases outside the gene matches. Here the CDR3 DNA reads TGTGCCATCAGTACTAGCGGGGGGGTTGATACGCAGTATTTT. Its translation is CAISTSGGVDTQYF.

The CDR3 DNA reads as TGTGCTAGTGGTCCCGGGACTGCTGAGCAGTTCTTC. Protein product: CASGPGTAEQFF. The chain is built from TRBV12-5 and TRBJ2-1, with a weak D call TRBD2 (6 bases). This CDR3 has 12 residues. V was clipped by 5 bases and J by 9 bases, with 11 bases between them. Germline-derived CDR1 and CDR2 are LGHNT and FRNRAP.

The V gene is TRBV5-1, the J gene TRBJ1-2, with TRBD1 identical over 12 bases. The length of the CDR3 is 15 residues. The germline CDR1 and CDR2 sequences are SGHRS and YFSETQ. The V segment lost 7 bases and the J segment 5 bases; nucleotides outside the gene matches: 9. The CDR3: CASGAWDRGLYGYTF. In nucleotides, the CDR3 is TGCGCCAGCGGTGCCTGGGACAGGGGGCTGTATGGCTACACCTTC.

The chain recombines TRBV18 with TRBJ1-4; maybe TRBD1 (5 bases). CDR1 and CDR2 (germline): KGHSH, LQKENI. The CDR3 extends over 12 amino acids. V gave up 8 bases and J gave up 7 bases, with 11 bases separating them. CDR3 sequence (DNA): TGTGCCAGCGCAAGGGGAGGTGAAAAACTGTTTTTT. Amino acid sequence: CASARGGEKLFF. Together with reference TRBV18 and TRBJ1-4, the CDR3 gives the full variable domain: NAGVMQNPRHLVRRRGQEARLRCSPMKGHSHVYWYRQLPEEGLKFMVYLQKENIIDESGMPKERFSAEFPKEGPSILRIQQVVRGDSAAYFCASARGGEKLFFGSGTQLSVL.

The V gene is TRBV9, the J gene TRBJ2-6; D is possibly TRBD2 (6 bases). The CDR3 runs 16 residues. The ends were cut back, 0 bases at V and 0 bases at J, with 7 bases in the middle. The germline CDR1 and CDR2 sequences are SGDLS and YYNGEE. The DNA for the CDR3 is TGTGCCAGCAGCGTAGACGGGAGCTCTGGGGCCAACGTCCTGACTTTC. Residues: CASSVDGSSGANVLTF.

The chain has TRBV24-1 and TRBJ2-1; 10 bases map to TRBD1. Germline CDR1 is KGHDR and CDR2 is SFDVKD. V lost 3 bases to trimming and J lost 7 bases; unmatched junction nucleotides: 11. The CDR3 runs to 17 residues. The DNA for the CDR3 is TGTGCCACCAGTGATCTGCCGACAGGGGGCGGTAGGAATGAGCAGTTCTTC. Amino acid sequence: CATSDLPTGGGRNEQFF.

This clone was seen only a few times. The V gene is TRBV6-5, the J gene TRBJ1-5, with 11 bases lining up with TRBD1. Trimming at V came to 10 bases and at J to 6 bases, leaving 8 bases not matched to a gene. The CDR3 totals 14 residues. The germline V gene encodes CDR1 MNHEY and CDR2 SVGAGI. The CDR3 is CATYGQGAGQPQHF. CDR3 nucleotides: TGTGCCACCTACGGACAGGGGGCGGGTCAGCCCCAGCATTTT.

The chain uses TRBV7-9 and TRBJ2-7; TRBD2 aligns across 8 bases. Trimming removed 6 bases from V and 6 bases from J; junction bases left unmatched: 7. The CDR3 has 13 residues. Per germline, CDR1 SEHNR and CDR2 FQNEAQ (reference sequence). The CDR3 DNA reads as TGTGCCAGCAGTACTAGCGGATGGGTCGAGCAGTACTTC. The encoded protein is CASSTSGWVEQYF.

The V gene is TRBV28, the J gene TRBJ2-5; D might be TRBD1 (6 bases). The CDR3 totals 15 residues. Germline lookup yields CDR1 MDHEN and CDR2 SYDVKM. V was cut by 7 bases and J by 5 bases, with 20 bases left in between. CDR3 sequence reads: CASKPPQGQLETQYF. The CDR3 DNA sequence: TGTGCCAGCAAGCCCCCACAAGGACAGTTGGAGACCCAGTACTTC.